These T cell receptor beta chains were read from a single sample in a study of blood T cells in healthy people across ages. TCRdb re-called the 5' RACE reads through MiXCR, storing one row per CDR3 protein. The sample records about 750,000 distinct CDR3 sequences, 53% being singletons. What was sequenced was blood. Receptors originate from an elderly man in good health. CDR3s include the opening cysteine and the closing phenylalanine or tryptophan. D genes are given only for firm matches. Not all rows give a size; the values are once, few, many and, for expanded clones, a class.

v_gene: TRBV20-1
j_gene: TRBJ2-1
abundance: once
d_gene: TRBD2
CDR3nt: TGCAGTGCTAGAGAGATTAGCGGGAGGCCGAGCTCCTACAATGAGCAGTTCTTC
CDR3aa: CSAREISGRPSSYNEQFF

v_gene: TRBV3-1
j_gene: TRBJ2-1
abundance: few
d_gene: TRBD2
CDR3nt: TGTGCCAGCAGCCTGGGGACTAGCGGGAGTCTACCGTTCTTC
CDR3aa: CASSLGTSGSLPFF

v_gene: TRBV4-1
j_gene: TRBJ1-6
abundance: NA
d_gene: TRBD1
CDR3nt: TGCGCCAGCAGCCAAGACCAGGACAGGGTTAATTCACCCCTCCACTTT
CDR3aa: CASSQDQDRVNSPLHF

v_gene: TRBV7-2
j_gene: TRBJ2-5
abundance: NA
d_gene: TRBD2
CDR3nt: TGTGCCAGCAGCTTACAGCGGGGCGAAGAGACCCAGTACTTC
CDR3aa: CASSLQRGEETQYF

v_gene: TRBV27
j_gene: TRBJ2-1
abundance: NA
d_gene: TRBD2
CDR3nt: TGTGCCAGCAGTTGGTTAGCGGGAGGGCCTGGGAATGAGCAGTTCTTC
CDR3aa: CASSWLAGGPGNEQFF

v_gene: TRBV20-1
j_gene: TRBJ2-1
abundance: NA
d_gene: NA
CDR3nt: TGCAGTGCTAGCAAACCTGCGGGGGCCTCCTACAATGAGCAGTTCTTC
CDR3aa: CSASKPAGASYNEQFF

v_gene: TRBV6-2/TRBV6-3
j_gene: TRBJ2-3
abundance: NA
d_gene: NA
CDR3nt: TGTGCCAGCAGCGCATCGTGGGACCGCTTTGGGCTGCCGCAGTATTTT
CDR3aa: CASSASWDRFGLPQYF

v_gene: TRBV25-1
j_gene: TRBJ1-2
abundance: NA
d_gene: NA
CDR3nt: TGTGCCAGCAGTGAGTCAAACCTGGGAGGCTACACCTTC
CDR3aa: CASSESNLGGYTF

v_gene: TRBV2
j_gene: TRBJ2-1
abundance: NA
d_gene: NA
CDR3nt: TGTGCCAGCAGTGAACGGATCCCCTACAATGAGCAGTTCTTC
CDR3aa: CASSERIPYNEQFF

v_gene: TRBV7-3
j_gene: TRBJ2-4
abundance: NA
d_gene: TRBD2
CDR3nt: TGTGCCAGCAGCCCCGCGGGAGATCTTGGACAAAACATTCAGTACTTC
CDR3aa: CASSPAGDLGQNIQYF

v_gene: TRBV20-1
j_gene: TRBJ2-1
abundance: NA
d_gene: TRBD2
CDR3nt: TGCGGTGCCCCAGACGGACTAGGCACCTACAATGAGCAGTTCTTC
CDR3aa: CGAPDGLGTYNEQFF

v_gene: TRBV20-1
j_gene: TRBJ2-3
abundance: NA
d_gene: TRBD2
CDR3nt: TGCAGTGCTAGAGACCCGGCGGGGGGGCTCCCTAGGCACAGATACGCGTATTTT
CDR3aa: CSARDPAGGLPRHRYAYF

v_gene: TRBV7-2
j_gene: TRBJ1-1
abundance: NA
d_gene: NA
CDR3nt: TGTGCCAGCAGCTTAGCGCGGGGGGTAAGGACTGAAGCTTTCTTT
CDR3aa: CASSLARGVRTEAFF

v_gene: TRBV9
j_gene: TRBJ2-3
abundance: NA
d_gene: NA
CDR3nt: TGTGCCAGCAGCACGGGAGTGGCAGATACGCAGTATTTT
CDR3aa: CASSTGVADTQYF

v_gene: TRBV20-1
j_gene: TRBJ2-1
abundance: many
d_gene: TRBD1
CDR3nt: TGCAGTGCTAGCCGACAGGGGGTCAAGGTGGGTGAGCAGTTCTTC
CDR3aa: CSASRQGVKVGEQFF

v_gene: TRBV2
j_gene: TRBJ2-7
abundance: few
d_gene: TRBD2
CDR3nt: TGTGCCAGCAGATCCGTAGCGGGAGGGCCCATCGAGCAGTACTTC
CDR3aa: CASRSVAGGPIEQYF

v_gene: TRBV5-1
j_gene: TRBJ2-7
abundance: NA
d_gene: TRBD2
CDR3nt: TGCGCCAGCAGTCCAGCGGGAGGTAACGAGCAGTACTTC
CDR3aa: CASSPAGGNEQYF

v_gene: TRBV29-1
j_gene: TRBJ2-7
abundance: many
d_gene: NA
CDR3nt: TGCAGCGTTGAAAGGACAGAGGGTCGAAGGGAGCAGTACTTC
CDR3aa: CSVERTEGRREQYF

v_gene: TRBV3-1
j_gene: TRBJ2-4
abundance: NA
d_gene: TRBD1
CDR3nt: TGTGCCAGCAGCCTGCCCGGGACAGGGGGCTCTAGAAACATTCAGTACTTC
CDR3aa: CASSLPGTGGSRNIQYF

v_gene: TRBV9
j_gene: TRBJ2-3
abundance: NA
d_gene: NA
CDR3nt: TGTGCCAGCAGCGACGACCCACCGGGACTGGCGGCTGATACGCAGTATTTT
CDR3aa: CASSDDPPGLAADTQYF

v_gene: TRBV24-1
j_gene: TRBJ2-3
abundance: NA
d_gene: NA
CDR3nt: TGTGCCACCGCCTGGGGCGGAGACACAGATACGCAGTATTTT
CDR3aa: CATAWGGDTDTQYF

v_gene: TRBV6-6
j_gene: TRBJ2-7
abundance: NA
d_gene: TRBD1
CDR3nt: TGTGCCAGCAGCCGAGGACAGGAGAGCGCGTACTTC
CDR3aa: CASSRGQESAYF

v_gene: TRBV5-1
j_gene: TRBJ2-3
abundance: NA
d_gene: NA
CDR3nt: TGCGCCAGCAGCTTATATAGCGACCCCACAGATACGCAGTATTTT
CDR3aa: CASSLYSDPTDTQYF

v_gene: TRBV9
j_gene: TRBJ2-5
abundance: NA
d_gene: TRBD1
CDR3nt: TGTGCCAGCAGCCTAACAGGGGGCGATGAGACCCAGTACTTC
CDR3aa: CASSLTGGDETQYF

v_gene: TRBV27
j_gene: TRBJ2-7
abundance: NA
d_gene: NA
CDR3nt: TGTGCCAGCAGTCCTACAGGGTTAGGCGAGCAGTACTTC
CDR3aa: CASSPTGLGEQYF

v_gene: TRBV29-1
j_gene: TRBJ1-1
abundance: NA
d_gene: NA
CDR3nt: TGCAGCGTCCACAAAGGGGGTGGGACAGAAGCTTTCTTT
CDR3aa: CSVHKGGGTEAFF

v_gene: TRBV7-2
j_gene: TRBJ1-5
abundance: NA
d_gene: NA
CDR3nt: TGTGCCAGCAGCTTAGCAATCTCCGGGCCCCAGCATTTT
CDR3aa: CASSLAISGPQHF

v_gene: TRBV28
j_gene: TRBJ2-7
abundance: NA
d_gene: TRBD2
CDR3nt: TGTGCCAGCAGTGTAGCGGGAGGTAACGAGCAGTACTTC
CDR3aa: CASSVAGGNEQYF

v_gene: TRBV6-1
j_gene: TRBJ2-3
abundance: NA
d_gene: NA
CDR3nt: TGTGCCAGCAGTGAAATTGGGAATAGCGGATACGCGTATTTT
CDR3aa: CASSEIGNSGYAYF

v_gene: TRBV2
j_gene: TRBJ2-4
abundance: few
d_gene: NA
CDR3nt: TGTGCCAGCAGTGAGGAGGGACATTTAGCCAAAAACATTCAGTACTTC
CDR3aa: CASSEEGHLAKNIQYF

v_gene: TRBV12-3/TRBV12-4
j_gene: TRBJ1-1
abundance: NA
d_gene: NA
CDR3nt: TGTGCCAGCAGTTTCACACCCTTTAACACTGAAGCTTTCTTT
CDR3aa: CASSFTPFNTEAFF

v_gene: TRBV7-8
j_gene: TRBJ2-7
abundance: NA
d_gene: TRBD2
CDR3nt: TGTGCCAGCAGCTTAAGGGGTTTGGCTAGCGGGGGGAACTCCTACGAGCAGTACTTC
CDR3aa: CASSLRGLASGGNSYEQYF

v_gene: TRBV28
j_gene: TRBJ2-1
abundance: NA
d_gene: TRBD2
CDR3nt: TGTGCCAGCAGTTTGTTAACTAGCGGGGTCGCCTTTTGGAGTGAGCAGTTCTTC
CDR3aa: CASSLLTSGVAFWSEQFF

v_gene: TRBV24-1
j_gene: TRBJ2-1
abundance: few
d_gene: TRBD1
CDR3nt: TGTGCCAGCGGACAGGGGTGGAATGAGCAGTTCTTC
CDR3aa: CASGQGWNEQFF

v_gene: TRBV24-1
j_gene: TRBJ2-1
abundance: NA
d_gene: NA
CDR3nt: TGTGCCACCAGTGACCCCGGGCAGACCTGTGAGCAGTTCTTC
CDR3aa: CATSDPGQTCEQFF

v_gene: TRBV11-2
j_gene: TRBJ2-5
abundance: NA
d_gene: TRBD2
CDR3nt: TGTGCCAGCAGCTTAGGGAGAGCGGGAGCGAGCGAGACCCAGTACTTC
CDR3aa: CASSLGRAGASETQYF

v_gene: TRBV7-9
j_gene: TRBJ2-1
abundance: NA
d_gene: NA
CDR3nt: TGTGCCAGCCACTTGAGTACCGGGACAAATGAGCAGTTCTTC
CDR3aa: CASHLSTGTNEQFF

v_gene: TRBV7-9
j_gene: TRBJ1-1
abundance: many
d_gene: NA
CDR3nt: TGTGCCAGCAGCTTCGCCAGGGGCGGGGACACTGAAGCTTTCTTT
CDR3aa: CASSFARGGDTEAFF

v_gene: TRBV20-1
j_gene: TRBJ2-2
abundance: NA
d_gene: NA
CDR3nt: TGCAGTGCTAGAGATGAGCCAATAGCCGGGGAGCTGTTTTTT
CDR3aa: CSARDEPIAGELFF

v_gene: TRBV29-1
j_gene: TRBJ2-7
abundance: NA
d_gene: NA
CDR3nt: TGCAGCGGAATGGGGGGAGCCTCCTACGAGCAGTACTTC
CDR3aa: CSGMGGASYEQYF

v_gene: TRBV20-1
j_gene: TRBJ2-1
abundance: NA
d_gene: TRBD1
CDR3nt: TGCAGTGTTTGGGGACAGGGAGTCAATGAGCAGTTCTTC
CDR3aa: CSVWGQGVNEQFF

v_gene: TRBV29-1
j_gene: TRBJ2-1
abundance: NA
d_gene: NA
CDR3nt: TGCAGCGTAAAGGGGGGGGCTGCCAATGAGCAGTTCTTC
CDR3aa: CSVKGGAANEQFF

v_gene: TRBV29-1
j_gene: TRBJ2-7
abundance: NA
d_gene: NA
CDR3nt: TGCAGCGTTGAAATGGGGGGATGGTACGAGCAGTACTTC
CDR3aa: CSVEMGGWYEQYF

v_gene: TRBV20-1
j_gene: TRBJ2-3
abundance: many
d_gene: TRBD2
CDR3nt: TGCAGTGCTACAAAGACTAGCGGGAAACCAGATACGCAGTATTTT
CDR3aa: CSATKTSGKPDTQYF

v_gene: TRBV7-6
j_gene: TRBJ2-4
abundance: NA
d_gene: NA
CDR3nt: TGTGCCAGCAGCACAAGGACAGTCCGTGACTCGGAGCAGTACTTC
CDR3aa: CASSTRTVRDSEQYF

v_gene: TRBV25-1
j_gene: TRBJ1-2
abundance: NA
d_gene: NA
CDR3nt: TGTGCCAGCAGTGATGGTGTCGGATTCTATGGCTACACCTTC
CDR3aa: CASSDGVGFYGYTF

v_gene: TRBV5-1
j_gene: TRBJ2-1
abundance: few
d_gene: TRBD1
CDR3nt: TGCGCCAGCAGCTCCGCAGGGGGCACCTACAATGAGCAGTTCTTC
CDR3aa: CASSSAGGTYNEQFF

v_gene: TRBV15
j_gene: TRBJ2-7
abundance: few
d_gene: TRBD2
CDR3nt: TGTGCCACCAGCAGTAGCGGGAGGTACGAGCAGTACTTC
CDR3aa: CATSSSGRYEQYF

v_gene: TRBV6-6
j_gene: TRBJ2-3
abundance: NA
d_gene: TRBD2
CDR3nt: TGTGCCAGCAGATCACTAGCGGATACGCAGTATTTT
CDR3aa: CASRSLADTQYF

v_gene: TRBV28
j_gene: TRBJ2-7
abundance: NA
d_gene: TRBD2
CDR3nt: TGTGCCAGCAGTCAAACGGGACTAGCGGGGGCCTACGAGCAGTACTTC
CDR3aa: CASSQTGLAGAYEQYF

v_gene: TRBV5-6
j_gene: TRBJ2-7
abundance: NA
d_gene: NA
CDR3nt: TGTGCCAGCAGCCTAAACCCAAACCGGGGTGCCCAGTACTTC
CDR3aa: CASSLNPNRGAQYF